This T cell receptor beta chain was sequenced in a study of glioma-infiltrating T cells. Using RNA template, CDR3s of TCR alpha and beta were amplified with iRepertoire arm-PCR. Tissue mRNA or PBMC total RNA, 100-400 ng, went into one-step reverse transcription and amplification. One entry per CDR3 protein results from TCRdb running MiXCR on the multiplex PCR reads. Of around 140,000 distinct CDR3 sequences in the sample, approximately 39% were seen once. Regarding this clonotype: The antigen remains undetermined.

The CDR3 loop spans 14 amino acids. Trimming pared 8 bases from V and 1 base from J, leaving 14 bases between. Germline lookup yields CDR1 SGHAT and CDR2 FQNNGV. Study-wide findings and caveats: Very few CDR3 sequences were shared between tissue and blood.

Sequences were obtained from glioma tissue, nonneoplastic brain tissue, or PBMCs (not recorded which). This clonotype originated in a human donor with low-grade glioma or glioblastoma, undergoing nonglioma brain surgery, or in good health (not recorded which). The chain employs TRBV11-2 and TRBJ2-5; D is uncertain. The CDR3 DNA reads TGTGCCAGCGGGGAAGGGTACGGCCAAGAGACCCAGTACTTC. Translation: CASGEGYGQETQYF.